This TCR beta chain was identified in a study of T cells in Graves' hyperthyroidism and ophthalmopathy. Study conclusions and caveats: Blood also showed most of the thyroid clonotypes that were expanded above 0.001.

The sample holds many counts of this clonotype. Its specificity is unknown. Researchers amplified the TCR beta CDR3 regions from RNA transcripts. The TCR CDR3 was amplified in a first-round RT-PCR using the HTBI primer set. TCRdb recomputed calls from the multiplex PCR reads with MiXCR, one row per CDR3 protein. This sample has over 250,000 distinct CDR3 sequences, with roughly 22% found just once. Ophthalmopathy in the patients scored at least 3 on Clinical Activity Score and at least 4 on NOSPECS grade, lasting under 3 months. This CDR3 is built from 12 residues. The germline V gene has CDR1 GTSNPN and CDR2 SVGIG (reference sequence). V dropped 0 bases and J dropped 6; count of bases not matched to a gene: 2.

This rearrangement joins TRBV30 to TRBJ2-7; 7 bases map to TRBD1. Sequences were obtained from blood. This TCR derives from a man aged 25-45 years with Graves' ophthalmopathy. The CDR3 region is CAWSVGQLEQYF. The CDR3 DNA sequence: TGTGCCTGGAGTGTGGGACAGCTCGAGCAGTACTTC.